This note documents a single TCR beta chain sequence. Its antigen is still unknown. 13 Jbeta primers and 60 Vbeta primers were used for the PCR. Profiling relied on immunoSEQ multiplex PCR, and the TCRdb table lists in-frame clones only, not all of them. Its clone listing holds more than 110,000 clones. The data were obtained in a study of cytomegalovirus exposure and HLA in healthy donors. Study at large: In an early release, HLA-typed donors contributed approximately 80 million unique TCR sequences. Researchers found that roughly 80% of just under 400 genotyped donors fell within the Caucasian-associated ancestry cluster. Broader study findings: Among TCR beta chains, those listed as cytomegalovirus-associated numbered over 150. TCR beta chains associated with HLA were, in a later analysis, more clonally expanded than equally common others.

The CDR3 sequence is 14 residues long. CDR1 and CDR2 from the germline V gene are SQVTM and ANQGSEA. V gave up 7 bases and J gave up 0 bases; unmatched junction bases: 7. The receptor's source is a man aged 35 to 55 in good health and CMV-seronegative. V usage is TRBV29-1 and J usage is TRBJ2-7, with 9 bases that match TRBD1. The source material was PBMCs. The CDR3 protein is CSAVQGAPSYEQYF. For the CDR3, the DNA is TGCAGCGCCGTACAGGGGGCCCCCTCCTACGAGCAGTACTTC.